Below are 29 T cell receptor beta chains sequenced from a single sample in a study of blood T cell repertoires in COVID-19. Clones were sequenced by immunoSEQ multiplex PCR, and TCRdb holds only the in-frame ones, with some missing. The data hold roughly 100,000 clones, with around 87% observed a single time. Sequencing was carried out using peripheral blood. These receptors originate from a woman in her forties or fifties with COVID-19, enrolled during active disease.

The V and J genes are TRBV4-1 and TRBJ2-3; TRBD2 aligns across 14 bases. This CDR3 spans 18 amino acids. From germline, CDR1 is MGHRA and CDR2 YSYEKL. J was trimmed by 6 bases and V by 1 base; bases with no gene match: 9. Written as DNA, the CDR3 is TGCGCCAGCAGCCAAGCGTCGGGACTAGCGGGGGCCGGGGATACGCAGTATTTT. This translates into CASSQASGLAGAGDTQYF.

The CDR3 region has the DNA TGCGCCAGCAGCCATCTTGTTTTAGGGACAGGGGGCTTCACAGATACGCAGTATTTT. Translating it yields CASSHLVLGTGGFTDTQYF. This chain joins TRBV4-1 and TRBJ2-3; 12 positions match TRBD1. Germline V lookup: CDR1 MGHRA, CDR2 YSYEKL. There are 19 residues in the CDR3. V was pared by 3 bases and J by 2 bases, with 12 bases of the junction left unmatched.

CDR3 amino acids: CASSISGTGFYEQYF. DNA for the CDR3: TGTGCCAGTAGTATCTCCGGGACAGGCTTTTACGAGCAGTACTTC. The rearrangement uses TRBV19 and TRBJ2-7; 8 nucleotides align to TRBD1. CDR1 is LNHDA, CDR2 SQIVND, per germline (reference sequence). There are 15 residues in the CDR3. Unmatched junction bases numbered 8, after V lost 3 bases and J lost 4 bases. Based on the CDR3 plus reference TRBV19 and TRBJ2-7, the full variable domain is DGGITQSPKYLFRKEGQNVTLSCEQNLNHDAMYWYRQDPGQGLRLIYYSQIVNDFQKGDIAEGYSVSREKKESFPLTVTSAQKNPTAFYLCASSISGTGFYEQYFGPGTRLTVT.

This chain uses TRBV2 with TRBJ1-2, with 9 bases that match TRBD1. Germline lookup yields CDR1 SNHLY and CDR2 FYNNEI. The length of the CDR3 is 14 residues. The V segment lost 7 bases and the J segment 5 bases; nucleotides outside the gene matches: 8. CDR3 nucleotide sequence: TGTGCCAGCACCACGACAGGGGGAAGGTATGGCTACACCTTC. Amino acids: CASTTTGGRYGYTF.

CDR3 DNA: TGTGCCAGCAGTGAATTCAGGGGCTCGCTCATTCAGTACTTC. It codes for CASSEFRGSLIQYF. The chain couples TRBV6-1 to TRBJ2-4, with a weak D call TRBD1 (6 bases). Germline CDR1 reads MNHNS; CDR2 reads SASEGT. This CDR3 contains 14 residues. V lost 2 bases, J lost 9 bases, and 14 bases lay in between.

V gene TRBV7-9 combines with J gene TRBJ2-5; 12 nucleotides line up with TRBD1. Germline V lookup: CDR1 SEHNR, CDR2 FQNEAQ (reference sequence). The CDR3 is 16 residues long. J lost 7 bases, V lost 0 bases, and 6 bases had no gene match. The CDR3 region is CASSLAMGDRGPTQYF. CDR3 DNA: TGTGCCAGCAGCTTAGCGATGGGGGACAGGGGGCCGACCCAGTACTTC.

This chain uses TRBV6-2 or TRBV6-3 with TRBJ2-1, with TRBD2 matching over 14 bases. From germline, CDR1 is MNHEY and CDR2 SVGEGT. The CDR3 runs 18 residues. Trimming removed 6 bases from V and 3 bases from J; junction bases left unmatched: 10. CDR3 nucleotides: TGTGCCAGCAGCCGCCTGACAGGACTAGCGGGGGGCTACAATGAGCAGTTCTTC. This sequence encodes CASSRLTGLAGGYNEQFF.

V is TRBV15 and J is TRBJ2-3; D uncertain. Germline lookup yields CDR1 LNHNV and CDR2 YYDKDF (reference sequence). CDR3 length: 16 amino acids. The V and J ends lost 0 bases and 0 bases respectively, with 10 bases between them. CDR3 in amino acids: CATSRDPGSSTDTQYF. The CDR3 coding sequence is TGTGCCACCAGCAGAGATCCAGGATCTAGCACAGATACGCAGTATTTT.

V gene TRBV11-2 combines with J gene TRBJ1-5; D is perhaps TRBD1 (6 bases). The germline V and J ends were trimmed by 1 base and 0 bases, with 13 bases remaining between them. Looked up from germline, CDR1 is SGHAT and CDR2 is FQNNGV. This CDR3 contains 17 residues. The CDR3 DNA is TGTGCCAGCAGCTTAGGCCGGGACATTAATAGCAATCAGCCCCAGCATTTT. Protein product: CASSLGRDINSNQPQHF. Looking up the rest from reference TRBV11-2 and TRBJ1-5 gives the full variable domain: EAGVAQSPRYKIIEKRQSVAFWCNPISGHATLYWYQQILGQGPKLLIQFQNNGVVDDSQLPKDRFSAERLKGVDSTLKIQPAKLEDSAVYLCASSLGRDINSNQPQHFGDGTRLSIL.

The rearrangement uses TRBV6-5 and TRBJ1-3; TRBD1 agrees at 7 bases. The CDR3 spans 15 residues. The V segment lost 7 bases and the J segment 3 bases; nucleotides outside the gene matches: 9. Germline V gives CDR1 MNHEY, CDR2 SVGAGI. CDR3 nucleotides: TGTGCCAGCACCCTAGACAGGGTCGGTGGAAACACCATATATTTT. It specifies CASTLDRVGGNTIYF.

This chain connects TRBV6-4 to TRBJ1-5, with D maybe TRBD1 (5 bases). Trimming shortened V by 2 bases and J by 4 bases, and 15 bases separated the two germline ends. Germline V lookup: CDR1 MRHNA, CDR2 SNTAGT. This CDR3 comprises 16 residues. The CDR3 spells CASSDPGGEGNQPQHF. CDR3 coding DNA: TGTGCCAGCAGTGACCCCGGGGGAGAAGGAAATCAGCCCCAGCATTTT.

This clone occurred once. The chain carries TRBV6-6 and TRBJ2-7; the D gene is possibly TRBD2 (6 bases). The germline V and J ends were trimmed by 10 bases and 0 bases, with 10 bases remaining between them. Per germline, CDR1 MNHNY and CDR2 SVGAGI (reference sequence). There are 12 residues in the CDR3. This chain's CDR3 is CATGRDSYEQYF. The CDR3 bases are TGTGCCACAGGGCGGGACTCCTACGAGCAGTACTTC.

The CDR3 sequence: CASSAVTGGGAPLHF. CDR3 DNA sequence: TGTGCCAGCAGCGCCGTGACAGGGGGCGGCGCACCCCTCCACTTT. This chain links TRBV9 with TRBJ1-6; TRBD1 matches at 10 bases. The CDR3 totals 15 residues. The J segment lost 11 bases and the V segment lost 3 bases, leaving 8 bases of the junction unmatched. In germline, CDR1 is SGDLS, CDR2 YYNGEE.

The chain employs TRBV10-3 and TRBJ1-6; TRBD1 aligns across 7 bases. CDR3 size: 15 residues. CDR1 is ENHRY, CDR2 SYGVKD, per germline. Germline trimming cut 0 bases from V and 4 bases from J; bases unmatched to any gene: 0. Here the CDR3 DNA reads TGTGCCATCAGTGAGTCGACAGGGTATAATTCACCCCTCCACTTT. Residues: CAISESTGYNSPLHF.

The rearrangement links TRBV10-3 to TRBJ1-1, with 9 bases identical to TRBD1. CDR1 and CDR2 (germline): ENHRY, SYGVKD. Trimming at V came to 5 bases and at J to 0 bases, leaving 10 bases not matched to a gene. This CDR3 has 17 amino acids. CDR3 in amino acids: CAISSGRDRVVNTEAFF. In DNA, the CDR3 is TGTGCCATCAGTTCAGGCCGGGACAGGGTAGTGAACACTGAAGCTTTCTTT.

This rearrangement joins TRBV3-1 (or the pseudogene TRBV3-2) to TRBJ1-1; D not certain. Deletions cut 2 bases from V and 3 bases from J, with 7 bases between. There are 13 residues in the CDR3. Germline V gene sequence: CDR1 LGHDT, CDR2 YNNKEL (reference sequence). The CDR3 DNA is TGTGCCAGCAGCCAAAATCGGTACACTGAAGCTTTCTTT. It codes for CASSQNRYTEAFF.

CDR3 sequence (DNA): TGTGCCAGCAGGTCGAGGGTCTACGAGCAGTACTTC. Translated, it gives CASRSRVYEQYF. This chain joins TRBV27 and TRBJ2-7; maybe TRBD2 (5 bases). The ends were cut back, 6 bases at V and 3 bases at J, with 9 bases in the middle. In germline, CDR1 is MNHEY, CDR2 SMNVEV (reference sequence). The CDR3 is 12 residues long.

This sequence joins TRBV9 and TRBJ2-7; 7 bases map to TRBD2. The CDR3 runs to 15 residues. V was pared by 0 bases and J by 2 bases, with 5 bases of the junction left unmatched. Germline CDR1 reads SGDLS; CDR2 reads YYNGEE. The CDR3 protein is CASSVAHAGAYEQYF. The CDR3, as DNA: TGTGCCAGCAGCGTAGCACATGCGGGGGCCTACGAGCAGTACTTC.

The chain combines TRBV6-6 with TRBJ2-7; 13 nucleotides match TRBD2. Per the germline V gene, CDR1 is MNHNY and CDR2 is SVGAGI (reference sequence). The CDR3 covers 14 residues. The J segment lost 7 bases and the V segment lost 10 bases, leaving 10 bases of the junction unmatched. CDR3 protein: CATTTSGGSREQYF. The CDR3 DNA is TGTGCCACGACGACTAGCGGGGGGTCCCGGGAGCAGTACTTC.

The chain joins TRBV27 to TRBJ2-3; 7 bases fit TRBD1. Trimming cost V 10 bases and J 0 bases; bases outside gene matches: 7. This CDR3 has 14 amino acids. Germline V lookup: CDR1 MNHEY, CDR2 SMNVEV (reference sequence). CDR3 protein: CAIRQGHSTDTQYF. Here the CDR3 DNA reads TGTGCCATCCGACAGGGCCACAGCACAGATACGCAGTATTTT.

The rearrangement joins TRBV29-1 to TRBJ2-2; 10 nucleotides match TRBD1. Losses at the gene ends were 6 bases for V and 5 bases for J; bases not matched to a gene: 3. Germline values: CDR1 SQVTM, CDR2 ANQGSEA. The CDR3 is 13 residues long. This CDR3 reads CSVRDRGTGELFF. The CDR3 nucleotides are TGCAGCGTCCGGGACAGGGGTACCGGGGAGCTGTTTTTT.

The chain links TRBV3-1 (or the pseudogene TRBV3-2) to TRBJ1-2; a weak D match, TRBD1 (6 bases). Looked up from germline, CDR1 is LGHDT and CDR2 is YNNKEL (reference sequence). The V and J ends lost 7 bases and 0 bases respectively, with 21 bases between them. CDR3 size: 17 residues. The CDR3 DNA sequence: TGTGCCAGCATCATCGGGACACCCTCATTCCCTAACTATGGCTACACCTTC. It specifies CASIIGTPSFPNYGYTF.

CDR3 sequence reads: CASSQDWTGAASGNTIYF. CDR3 in DNA: TGCGCCAGCAGCCAAGATTGGACAGGTGCGGCCTCTGGAAACACCATATATTTT. J is TRBJ1-3 and V is TRBV4-3, with 7 bases matching TRBD1. Germline V gene data show CDR1 as LGHNA and CDR2 as YSLEER. CDR3 size: 18 residues. Trimming removed 0 bases from V and 0 bases from J; junction bases left unmatched: 8.

The chain employs TRBV29-1 and TRBJ1-2; weak D call: TRBD1 (6 bases). This CDR3 region has 12 residues. Looked up from germline, CDR1 is SQVTM and CDR2 is ANQGSEA. V gave up 6 bases and J gave up 4 bases, with 12 bases separating them. The DNA for the CDR3 is TGCAGCGTGAGGACAGACAGCTATGGCTACACCTTC. Encoded protein: CSVRTDSYGYTF.

J is TRBJ2-1 and V is TRBV19; TRBD1 matches at 10 bases. CDR3 length: 15 amino acids. The germline CDR1 and CDR2 sequences are LNHDA and SQIVND (reference sequence). V shed 9 bases, J shed 3 bases, and the junction held 8 bases outside the gene matches. The CDR3 sequence is CASQRGDRGYNEQFF. DNA of the CDR3: TGTGCCAGCCAAAGAGGGGACAGGGGCTACAATGAGCAGTTCTTC.

The rearrangement joins TRBV4-1 to TRBJ2-6; D is uncertain. Trimming left V 0 bases short and J 0 bases short, with 9 bases between. In germline, CDR1 is MGHRA, CDR2 YSYEKL. This CDR3 has 17 residues. CDR3 in amino acids: CASSQEAAPSGANVLTF. The CDR3 DNA sequence: TGCGCCAGCAGCCAAGAGGCCGCACCCTCTGGGGCCAACGTCCTGACTTTC.

The genes are TRBV6-2 or TRBV6-3 and TRBJ2-5; D possibly corresponds to TRBD1 (5 bases). Germline lookup yields CDR1 MNHEY and CDR2 SVGEGT. Trimming cost V 4 bases and J 5 bases, with 20 bases left between them. The CDR3 covers 16 residues. The CDR3 reads CASSFSRSVSGETQYF. DNA for the CDR3: TGTGCCAGCAGTTTCTCTCGGAGCGTTTCAGGGGAGACCCAGTACTTC.

The rearrangement links TRBV30 to TRBJ2-6; D gene unclear. Germline V gene data show CDR1 as GTSNPN and CDR2 as SVGIG (reference sequence). This CDR3 region has 14 residues. Trimming took off 4 bases at V and 0 bases at J, with 7 bases between the two ends. CDR3: CAWTDYSGANVLTF. The CDR3 nucleotides read TGTGCCTGGACAGATTACTCTGGGGCCAACGTCCTGACTTTC.

This rearrangement joins TRBV7-2 to TRBJ2-5, with 9 bases identical to TRBD1. This CDR3 is built from 15 residues. The V gene's germline CDR1 is SGHTA and CDR2 FQGNSA. After removal of 5 bases from V and 4 bases from J, the junction contained 8 bases not matched to a gene. The CDR3 DNA reads as TGTGCCAGCAGCCCGGGACAGGGAAGGGGAGAGACCCAGTACTTC. Protein sequence: CASSPGQGRGETQYF.